The 30 T cell receptor beta chains below were found in one sample sequenced in a study of human T cells and chemical hapten exposure. From the RACE reads, TCRdb called clonotypes with MiXCR, one entry per CDR3 protein. In the table there are some 350,000 distinct CDR3 sequences, approximately 6.9% of which are singletons. Time point indicated: patch test 1, 2 weeks after DPC sensitization. As to treatment: therapeutic diphenylcyclopropenone sensitization with weekly scalp DPC. The source was whole blood, collected in connection with sensitization to the hapten diphenylcyclopropenone (DPC). These receptors all come from a woman aged 18-29 years with alopecia areata. Some clones in this sample may be carry-over from other donors' samples.

The chain recombines TRBV4-2 with TRBJ2-7, with D unresolved. The V and J ends lost 0 bases and 3 bases respectively, with 15 bases between them. The germline V gene encodes CDR1 LGHNA and CDR2 YNFKEQ. CDR3 length: 16 amino acids. CDR3 sequence (DNA): TGTGCCAGCAGCCAAGAGGCGAAACTTGAGTACTACGAGCAGTACTTC. This codes for CASSQEAKLEYYEQYF.

This clonotype was seen more than once but under ten times. This sequence joins TRBV7-2 and TRBJ2-5, with D tentatively TRBD2 (7 bases). The germline V gene has CDR1 SGHTA and CDR2 FQGNSA. V was trimmed by 1 base and J by 2 bases, leaving 14 bases between them. CDR3 length: 16 amino acids. Here the CDR3 DNA reads TGTGCCAGCAGCTTAGTTACGGGGGGCTATCAAGAGACCCAGTACTTC. It translates to CASSLVTGGYQETQYF. Filled out from reference TRBV7-2 and TRBJ2-5, the complete variable domain reads GAGVSQSPSNKVTEKGKDVELRCDPISGHTALYWYRQSLGQGLEFLIYFQGNSAPDKSGLPSDRFSAERTGGSVSTLTIQRTQQEDSAVYLCASSLVTGGYQETQYFGPGTRLLVL.

In its sample, this clonotype was seen many times. The chain couples TRBV7-8 to TRBJ1-4; TRBD1 might be the D (6 bases). Germline values: CDR1 SGHVS, CDR2 FQNEAQ. CDR3 length equals 20 residues. V lost 5 bases to trimming and J lost 0 bases, with 25 bases between them. The CDR3 sequence is CASSPYRVLSPSSTNEKLFF. The CDR3 bases are TGTGCCAGCAGCCCTTACAGGGTGTTAAGCCCTTCCTCAACTAATGAAAAACTGTTTTTT.

The gene calls are TRBV18 and TRBJ1-6, with D possibly matching TRBD1 (6 bases). The CDR3 sequence is 15 residues long. Trimming cost V 2 bases and J 6 bases, with 11 bases left between them. Per germline, CDR1 KGHSH and CDR2 LQKENI. CDR3 protein: CASSPSGQLNSPLHF. DNA of the CDR3: TGTGCCAGCTCACCAAGCGGACAGCTTAATTCACCCCTCCACTTT.

This clonotype was observed a few times. The chain couples TRBV20-1 to TRBJ2-3; the D gene is possibly TRBD2 (6 bases). V lost 6 bases and J 6 bases, leaving 13 bases between the germline ends. The germline V gene has CDR1 DFQATT and CDR2 SNEGSKA (reference sequence). CDR3 length: 12 amino acids. The DNA of the CDR3 is TGCAGTGCAGATCCGCTAGCGGATACGCAGTATTTT. Encoded protein: CSADPLADTQYF.

The rearrangement uses TRBV15 and TRBJ1-5; possible D gene TRBD1, 5 bases. Trimming cost V 5 bases and J 9 bases, with 11 bases left between them. The CDR3 totals 12 residues. Germline CDR1 reads LNHNV; CDR2 reads YYDKDF (reference sequence). CDR3 DNA: TGTGCCACCAGCGCGAGCGGGGGGCCCCAGCATTTT. Amino acid sequence: CATSASGGPQHF.

The chain couples TRBV6-5 to TRBJ2-7, with unresolved D. V lost 0 bases to trimming and J lost 0 bases, with 9 bases between them. The CDR3 has 15 amino acids. CDR1 MNHEY and CDR2 SVGAGI come from the germline V gene. CDR3 DNA: TGTGCCAGCAGTTACTCGGGCAGCCGCTCCTACGAGCAGTACTTC. This codes for CASSYSGSRSYEQYF.

This clonotype was counted a few times. The chain employs TRBV5-1 and TRBJ2-3, with 8 positions matching TRBD1. This CDR3 is built from 14 residues. Germline loops: CDR1 SGHRS, CDR2 YFSETQ. Trimming at V came to 1 base and at J to 5 bases, leaving 3 bases not matched to a gene. Here the CDR3 DNA reads TGCGCCAGCAGCTTGCCAGGGGGCGTAGATACGCAGTATTTT. It translates to CASSLPGGVDTQYF.

This clonotype was counted a few times. CDR3 region: CASSAAQRGNQPQHF. In DNA form, the CDR3 reads TGTGCCAGCAGCGCGGCGCAGAGAGGCAATCAGCCCCAGCATTTT. This chain links TRBV2 with TRBJ1-5; D remains unclear. The CDR3 runs 15 residues. V was clipped by 6 bases and J by 2 bases, with 14 bases between them. Germline V gene sequence: CDR1 SNHLY, CDR2 FYNNEI.

This clonotype was detected a few times. This rearrangement joins TRBV6-5 to TRBJ1-5; D is perhaps TRBD1 (5 bases). V was cut by 5 bases and J by 5 bases, with 13 bases left in between. This CDR3 comprises 14 residues. Germline V gene data show CDR1 as MNHEY and CDR2 as SVGAGI. The CDR3 DNA reads as TGTGCCAGCAGTCCCAGACAGTTGTATCAGCCCCAGCATTTT. This encodes CASSPRQLYQPQHF.

A few counts support this clonotype. The chain is built from TRBV28 and TRBJ2-7, with a possible D match to TRBD2 (6 bases). The CDR3 contains 13 residues. The V and J ends lost 6 bases and 4 bases respectively, with 13 bases between them. Germline assignment: CDR1 MDHEN and CDR2 SYDVKM. CDR3 residues: CASRGGTIYEQYF. DNA of the CDR3: TGTGCCAGCAGGGGCGGGACGATATACGAGCAGTACTTC.

About this clonotype itself: At one end, the junction sequence differs from germline, possibly due to a read error. The chain joins TRBV6-1 to TRBJ1-5, with D maybe TRBD1 (5 bases). Germline CDR1 and CDR2: MNHNS and SASEGT. This CDR3 is 9 amino acids long. CDR3 nucleotide sequence: TGTGCCAGCAGGACAGATCGGGATTTT. Translation gives CASRTDRDF.

This clonotype was seen ten or more times. The chain uses TRBV20-1 and TRBJ2-3, with D maybe TRBD2 (5 bases). This CDR3 has 13 amino acids. V gave up 0 bases and J gave up 8 bases, with 12 bases separating them. Germline loops: CDR1 DFQATT, CDR2 SNEGSKA (reference sequence). CDR3: CSARDLLVGTQYF. The DNA of the CDR3 is TGCAGTGCTAGAGATCTACTAGTTGGTACGCAGTATTTT.

This clonotype came up a few times. The rearrangement joins TRBV4-2 to TRBJ1-1; TRBD1 aligns across 8 bases. Germline V gene data show CDR1 as LGHNA and CDR2 as YNFKEQ. After removal of 4 bases from V and 0 bases from J, the junction contained 7 bases not matched to a gene. CDR3 length: 16 residues. This CDR3 reads CASSRRGQGVNTEAFF. The CDR3 nucleotides read TGTGCCAGCAGCCGTCGTGGACAGGGCGTGAACACTGAAGCTTTCTTT.

This clonotype was seen only a few times. The chain is built from TRBV6-1 and TRBJ2-1; the D gene could be TRBD1 or TRBD2 (7 bases each). The CDR3 is 13 amino acids. Trimming removed 3 bases at V and 7 bases at J, with 10 bases between. CDR1 MNHNS and CDR2 SASEGT come from the germline V gene. The CDR3 sequence: CASSDRGGNEQFF. The CDR3, as DNA: TGTGCCAGCAGTGACAGGGGGGGTAATGAGCAGTTCTTC.

This chain uses TRBV20-1 with TRBJ2-4; perhaps TRBD1 as D (5 bases). Germline V gene lookup returns CDR1 DFQATT and CDR2 SNEGSKA (reference sequence). The germline V and J ends were trimmed by 1 base and 6 bases, with 13 bases remaining between them. CDR3 length: 14 amino acids. CDR3 coding DNA: TGCAGTGCTAGAGGGCAGGACAAACCAAACATTCAGTACTTC. This codes for CSARGQDKPNIQYF.

J is TRBJ2-7 and V is TRBV7-8, with D tentatively TRBD1 or TRBD2 (5 bases each). Trimming pared 4 bases from V and 6 bases from J, leaving 16 bases between. The germline V gene encodes CDR1 SGHVS and CDR2 FQNEAQ. The CDR3 runs to 14 residues. In nucleotides, the CDR3 is TGTGCCAGCAGCTCCCCGACAGTAGAGGGCGAGCAGTACTTC. This encodes CASSSPTVEGEQYF.

The CDR3 region has the DNA TGTGCCACCAGTGATTTCACCAGGGGGCCCGATTACTCAAGCTCCTACAATGAGCAGTTCTTC. Its translation: CATSDFTRGPDYSSSYNEQFF. The V call is TRBV24-1, the J call TRBJ2-1, with TRBD1 identical over 8 bases. The CDR3 length is 21 residues. The trim removed 1 base at V and 0 bases at J, leaving 16 bases unmatched. CDR1 is KGHDR, CDR2 SFDVKD, per germline.

J is TRBJ2-3 and V is TRBV6-5; D uncertain. The ends were cut back, 0 bases at V and 0 bases at J, with 10 bases in the middle. Germline V gene lookup returns CDR1 MNHEY and CDR2 SVGAGI. The CDR3 loop spans 16 amino acids. CDR3 sequence: CASSYSRIASTDTQYF. The CDR3 nucleotides read TGTGCCAGCAGTTACTCGAGAATTGCTAGCACAGATACGCAGTATTTT.

This clonotype occurred a few times. The V and J genes are TRBV24-1 and TRBJ1-6, with D uncertain. CDR3 length: 14 residues. Germline loops: CDR1 KGHDR, CDR2 SFDVKD. With 8 bases removed from V and 3 bases from J, the gap between germline ends came to 10 bases. The CDR3: CATNPCDYNSPLHF. The CDR3 nucleotides are TGTGCCACCAATCCGTGTGACTATAATTCACCCCTCCACTTT.

This clonotype was seen at least ten times. This rearrangement joins TRBV7-2 to TRBJ1-5; 8 nucleotides agree with TRBD1. This CDR3 has 14 residues. The J segment lost 4 bases and the V segment lost 2 bases, leaving 1 base of the junction unmatched. In germline, CDR1 is SGHTA, CDR2 FQGNSA. In nucleotides, the CDR3 is TGTGCCAGCAGCTTAAGACAGGGGAATCAGCCCCAGCATTTT. Translation: CASSLRQGNQPQHF.

This clonotype was counted many times. The V call is TRBV28, the J call TRBJ2-7, with D possibly being TRBD1 (6 bases). The CDR3 spans 12 residues. CDR1 is MDHEN and CDR2 is SYDVKM in the germline V gene. V was shortened by 11 bases and J by 4 bases, with 15 bases between the two germline ends. CDR3 in DNA: TGTGCCGGGGGCGCTGGAAATTACGAGCAGTACTTC. The encoded protein is CAGGAGNYEQYF.

This clonotype was counted ten times or more. V is TRBV27 and J is TRBJ1-6, with 7 nucleotides matching TRBD1. Germline CDR1 and CDR2: MNHEY and SMNVEV (reference sequence). Trimming at V came to 3 bases and at J to 5 bases, leaving 13 bases not matched to a gene. The CDR3 totals 18 residues. CDR3 region: CASSFNPFHGTDNSPLHF. DNA of the CDR3: TGTGCCAGCAGTTTCAACCCCTTTCACGGGACAGATAATTCACCCCTCCACTTT.

V usage is TRBV29-1 and J usage is TRBJ1-2; D ambiguous. From germline, CDR1 is SQVTM and CDR2 ANQGSEA. Trimming removed 2 bases at V and 4 bases at J, with 8 bases between. The CDR3 totals 12 residues. The CDR3 spells CSVEKVVYGYTF. CDR3 bases: TGCAGCGTTGAAAAGGTAGTCTATGGCTACACCTTC.

This clonotype turned up a few times. The V gene is TRBV20-1, the J gene TRBJ1-6; TRBD1 is a possible D gene (5 bases). Between the trimmed V and J ends, which lost 0 bases and 7 bases, there was a span of 16 bases. CDR3 length: 16 residues. Germline V lookup: CDR1 DFQATT, CDR2 SNEGSKA (reference sequence). The CDR3 nucleotides are TGCAGTGCTAGAGAAATCCGGGCAGGGAACAATTCACCCCTCCACTTT. Encoded protein: CSAREIRAGNNSPLHF.

The chain carries TRBV27 and TRBJ2-7, with 7 bases that match TRBD1. The CDR3 extends over 14 amino acids. J lost 6 bases, V lost 3 bases, and 8 bases had no gene match. In germline, CDR1 is MNHEY, CDR2 SMNVEV (reference sequence). CDR3 loop: CASSFRQGPGEQYF. Written as DNA, the CDR3 is TGTGCCAGCAGTTTTAGACAGGGCCCTGGCGAGCAGTACTTC.

The V call is TRBV3-1, the J call TRBJ2-7; D gene uncertain. Germline CDR1 is LGHDT and CDR2 is YNNKEL (reference sequence). This CDR3 is built from 18 residues. Deletions cut 0 bases from V and 1 base from J, with 19 bases between. The CDR3 bases are TGTGCCAGCAGCCAAGAGTCAGAGTATGGGCCCCGGTCCTACGAGCAGTACTTC. As protein: CASSQESEYGPRSYEQYF.

This clonotype was observed many times. The chain joins TRBV20-1 to TRBJ2-1; D could derive from TRBD1 or TRBD2 (6 bases each). The CDR3 has 14 amino acids. V was cut by 3 bases and J by 3 bases, with 12 bases left in between. The germline gives CDR1 DFQATT, CDR2 SNEGSKA (reference sequence). DNA for the CDR3: TGCAGTGCTAGCGGGAGACAGGACTACAATGAGCAGTTCTTC. Translation: CSASGRQDYNEQFF.

The rearrangement uses TRBV5-5 and TRBJ2-7; 7 bases agree with TRBD1. Germline V gene sequence: CDR1 SGHKS, CDR2 YYEKEE (reference sequence). The CDR3 is made up of 15 amino acids. The J segment lost 1 base and the V segment lost 0 bases, leaving 4 bases of the junction unmatched. The CDR3 nucleotides read TGTGCCAGCAGCTTGGACCAGGGGGTATCCTACGAGCAGTACTTC. Protein: CASSLDQGVSYEQYF.

The rearrangement links TRBV7-9 to TRBJ1-1; no reliable D call. The CDR3 runs to 15 residues. Trimming removed 1 base from V and 4 bases from J, with 13 bases in between. CDR1 and CDR2 (germline): SEHNR, FQNEAQ (reference sequence). This CDR3 is CASSLEGGGFTEAFF. For the CDR3, the DNA is TGTGCCAGCAGCTTAGAAGGTGGCGGGTTCACTGAAGCTTTCTTT.